Listed here is a single TCR beta chain. Its target is not known. This sample is drawn from a study of OX40 agonist ivuxolimab in advanced cancers. TCRdb's copy holds only in-frame clones and misses some; the assay was immunoSEQ multiplex PCR. The sample yields 70,000 to 95,000 clones, approximately 80% seen once. Germline CDR1 reads KGHSH; CDR2 reads LQKENI. Losses at the gene ends were 2 bases for V and 1 base for J; bases not matched to a gene: 2. The CDR3 contains 17 residues. Patients who had autoimmune disease history or got systemic immunosuppression were left out. General study points: Certain nonresponders likewise exhibited a low normalized T-cell clonal expansion. Within 6 weeks, CD4+ and CD8+ blood T cells expanded clonally at 0.1 to 3.0 mg/kg.

This sequence originates from an adult with an advanced solid tumor such as melanoma, head and neck, liver or kidney cancer. The sample consisted of CD4+ or CD8+ T cells sorted from blood, taken in a trial of the OX40 agonist ivuxolimab. V gene TRBV18 combines with J gene TRBJ2-3; TRBD2 matches at 14 bases. The CDR3 region is CASSPRGLAGGTDTQYF. The CDR3 DNA sequence: TGTGCCAGCTCACCAAGGGGACTAGCGGGGGGCACAGATACGCAGTATTTT.